This T cell receptor (beta chain) stems from a study of T-cell memory formation after mild COVID-19. Per the germline V gene, CDR1 is LGHDT and CDR2 is YNNKEL (reference sequence). V lost 6 bases, J lost 2 bases, and 14 bases stayed unmatched. The CDR3 is made up of 17 amino acids. Barcoded TCR alpha and TCR beta cDNA libraries with UMIs came from 5'RACE using constant-segment primers. TCRdb used MiXCR to reprocess the 5' RACE reads, holding one entry per CDR3 protein. The sample holds about 200,000 distinct CDR3 sequences, roughly 18% seen once. This clonotype counts as medium-sized (0.01 to 0.1%). The sequence was collected from an adult woman who had mild COVID-19 (a few samples of this study predate the infection). Cell type and time point are not known. V usage is TRBV3-1 and J usage is TRBJ2-5, with 8 bases aligning to TRBD2. Material: PBMCs or a T cell subset sorted from them (not recorded which). The CDR3 loop reads CASSLNSLSGGQETQYF. In nucleotides, the CDR3 is TGTGCCAGCAGTCTCAACTCATTAAGCGGGGGACAAGAGACCCAGTACTTC.